The following is a T cell receptor beta chain sequence with its context. Its target is not known. Other DNA sequences in this sample translate to the same CDR3. The data belong to a study of persistence of HIV-infected CD4 T cells. Cells were stimulated with overlapping HIV-1 Gag 15-mer peptides. Sorting selected CD4+ T cells upregulating both CD40 ligand and CD69. This was the immunoSEQ version 4 assay in survey mode. Only in-frame clones appear in the TCRdb table, and some are missing; sequencing was by immunoSEQ multiplex PCR. The sample holds about 19,000 clones, over 55% seen once. CDR1 is LGHDT and CDR2 is YNNKEL in the germline V gene (reference sequence). The CDR3 is made up of 14 amino acids. V was clipped by 1 base and J by 5 bases, with 9 bases between them. Study-level findings and limits: CMV- and Gag-responding cells had lower TCRbeta richness than CD3/CD28-responding cells.

This sample comprised CD4+ T cells sorted from PBMCs after approximately 19-hour stimulation, obtained from a patient who received antiretroviral therapy. V and J are TRBV3-1 (or the pseudogene TRBV3-2) and TRBJ1-5; TRBD1 might be the D (5 bases). This clonotype originated in an adult woman with HIV who was CMV-seropositive. CDR3 sequence: CASSQGQGHQPQHF. The CDR3 nucleotides read TGTGCCAGCAGCCAAGGGCAGGGACATCAGCCCCAGCATTTT.